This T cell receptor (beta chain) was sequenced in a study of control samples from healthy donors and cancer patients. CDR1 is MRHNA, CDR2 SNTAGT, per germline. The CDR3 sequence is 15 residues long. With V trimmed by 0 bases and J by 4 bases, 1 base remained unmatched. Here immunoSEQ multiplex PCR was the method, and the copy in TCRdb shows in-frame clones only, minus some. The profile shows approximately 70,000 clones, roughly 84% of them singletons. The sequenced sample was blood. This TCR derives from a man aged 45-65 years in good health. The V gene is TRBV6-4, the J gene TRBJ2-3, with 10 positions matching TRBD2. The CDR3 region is CASSDSAGGPDTQYF. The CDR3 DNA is TGTGCCAGCAGTGACTCAGCGGGAGGGCCAGATACGCAGTATTTT.